The 25 T cell receptor beta chains below were found in one sample sequenced in a study of shared clonotypes between healthy human individuals. Assay: immunoSEQ multiplex PCR; the TCRdb copy retains only in-frame clones and omits some. The sample includes some 650,000 clones, around 97% seen only once; the top ten take about 0.06%. The sample was naive CD4+ T cells sorted from blood. Subset indicated: CD45RA+ positively selected. The receptors were sampled from a woman in her thirties in good health.

V is TRBV18 and J is TRBJ1-1, with TRBD1 identical over 11 bases. The CDR3 consists of 16 residues. Losses at the gene ends were 5 bases for V and 4 bases for J; bases not matched to a gene: 9. Looked up from germline, CDR1 is KGHSH and CDR2 is LQKENI. The CDR3 DNA reads as TGTGCCAGCTCAGACGGGACAGGGGGGTTGGCCACTGAAGCTTTCTTT. Translated: CASSDGTGGLATEAFF.

The gene calls are TRBV6-1 and TRBJ2-7; a weak D match, TRBD2 (5 bases). The V and J ends lost 7 bases and 0 bases respectively, with 10 bases between them. The CDR3 runs 13 residues. The germline V gene encodes CDR1 MNHNS and CDR2 SASEGT. The CDR3 DNA reads TGTGCCAGCATCCTCGGGAACTCCTACGAGCAGTACTTC. Amino acid sequence: CASILGNSYEQYF.

This clone was seen once. In nucleotides, the CDR3 is TGTGCCAGCAGTCGGACAGGGCACTATGGCTACACCTTC. Protein: CASSRTGHYGYTF. The chain carries TRBV6-5 and TRBJ1-2, with TRBD1 matching 8 bases. Germline trimming cut 5 bases from V and 3 bases from J; bases unmatched to any gene: 2. The CDR3 runs 13 residues. CDR1 is MNHEY, CDR2 SVGAGI, per germline.

The chain has TRBV4-1 and TRBJ2-7, with 7 bases identical to TRBD2. The CDR3 loop spans 17 amino acids. V shed 4 bases and J 5 bases; nucleotides not matched to a gene: 17. The germline gives CDR1 MGHRA, CDR2 YSYEKL. Here the CDR3 reads CASSRAPREGGGDEQYF. CDR3 bases: TGCGCCAGCAGCCGAGCGCCTAGGGAGGGCGGCGGCGACGAGCAGTACTTC.

The V call is TRBV27, the J call TRBJ2-2; tentative D call: TRBD2 (5 bases). Germline CDR1 MNHEY, CDR2 SMNVEV (reference sequence). V lost 4 bases and J lost 5, with 11 bases in between. The CDR3 consists of 14 residues. CDR3 bases: TGTGCCAGCAGTTCCGGGGTCCGTACCGGGGAGCTGTTTTTT. The encoded protein is CASSSGVRTGELFF.

In its sample, this clone was seen once. The rearrangement uses TRBV7-7 and TRBJ2-7, with a weak D call TRBD1 (5 bases). Germline CDR1 SSHAT, CDR2 FNYEAQ (reference sequence). The CDR3 length is 13 residues. V lost 0 bases to trimming and J lost 5 bases, with 8 bases between them. The CDR3 sequence is CASSLAQGNEQYF. DNA for the CDR3: TGTGCCAGCAGCTTAGCCCAGGGCAACGAGCAGTACTTC. Together with reference TRBV7-7 and TRBJ2-7, the CDR3 gives the full variable domain: GAGVSQSPRYKVTKRGQDVTLRCDPISSHATLYWYQQALGQGPEFLTYFNYEAQPDKSGLPSDRFSAERPEGSISTLTIQRTEQRDSAMYRCASSLAQGNEQYFGPGTRLTVT.

The J gene is TRBJ2-5, the V gene TRBV28, with D perhaps matching TRBD2 (5 bases). Germline V CDR1 and CDR2: MDHEN, SYDVKM. V dropped 3 bases and J dropped 5 bases, with 13 bases sitting between them. The CDR3 is 14 residues long. This CDR3 is CASSFTRRPETQYF. Here the CDR3 DNA reads TGTGCCAGCAGTTTCACTAGACGCCCGGAGACCCAGTACTTC.

The V gene is TRBV13, the J gene TRBJ2-3, with TRBD2 matching over 9 bases. This CDR3 has 18 amino acids. Germline lookup yields CDR1 PRHDT and CDR2 FYEKMQ (reference sequence). Unmatched junction bases numbered 8, after V lost 1 base and J lost 0 bases. CDR3 DNA: TGTGCCAGCAGCTTAGCTGTGGGAGCGGGAGGAAGCACAGATACGCAGTATTTT. This encodes CASSLAVGAGGSTDTQYF.

Details on this clone: The sample carries other DNA sequences with the same CDR3. This chain joins TRBV5-1 and TRBJ1-1, with D perhaps matching TRBD1 (6 bases). The CDR3 has 14 amino acids. Germline V gene lookup returns CDR1 SGHRS and CDR2 YFSETQ. Trimming took 1 base from V and 3 from J, leaving 10 bases between them. The CDR3 DNA sequence: TGCGCCAGCAGCTTGCAGGGGTCGGACACTGAAGCTTTCTTT. It translates to CASSLQGSDTEAFF.

The V and J genes are TRBV19 and TRBJ2-1, with D perhaps given as TRBD1 or TRBD2 (5 bases each). Germline CDR1 LNHDA, CDR2 SQIVND (reference sequence). Trimming took 5 bases from V and 5 from J, leaving 16 bases between them. The CDR3 loop spans 15 amino acids. The CDR3 DNA is TGTGCCAGTAGTTCCCGGGTGGTGGGGGACAATGAGCAGTTCTTC. It codes for CASSSRVVGDNEQFF.

This chain connects TRBV5-1 to TRBJ1-2; D gene unclear. This CDR3 is 15 amino acids long. CDR1 SGHRS and CDR2 YFSETQ come from the germline V gene. V gave up 0 bases and J gave up 1 base, with 10 bases separating them. The CDR3 bases are TGCGCCAGCAGCTTGGAGAGCCAGGTTAACTATGGCTACACCTTC. It translates to CASSLESQVNYGYTF.

This chain uses TRBV30 with TRBJ1-2, with TRBD1 as a possible D gene (5 bases). This CDR3 spans 12 amino acids. V was cut by 5 bases and J by 4 bases, with 11 bases left in between. Looked up from germline, CDR1 is GTSNPN and CDR2 is SVGIG (reference sequence). In DNA form, the CDR3 reads TGTGCCTGGGGCCAAGGGGTCTATGGCTACACCTTC. It yields the protein CAWGQGVYGYTF. The full variable domain, with the rest looked up from reference TRBV30 and TRBJ1-2, is SQTIHQWPATLVQPVGSPLSLECTVEGTSNPNLYWYRQAAGRGLQLLFYSVGIGQISSEVPQNLSASRPQDRQFILSSKKLLLSDSGFYLCAWGQGVYGYTFGSGTRLTVV.

J is TRBJ2-1 and V is TRBV13; 8 bases line up with TRBD1. Germline-derived CDR1 and CDR2 are PRHDT and FYEKMQ (reference sequence). V gave up 0 bases and J gave up 1 base; unmatched junction bases: 5. This CDR3 is 17 amino acids long. CDR3 bases: TGTGCCAGCAGCTTAGGGGGAGGACAGGGTTCCTACAATGAGCAGTTCTTC. It is translated as CASSLGGGQGSYNEQFF.

This clone occurred a few times. The chain carries TRBV4-1 and TRBJ1-1; TRBD1 is a possible D gene (5 bases). V shed 3 bases and J shed 3 bases, with 20 bases lying between them. The germline V gene encodes CDR1 MGHRA and CDR2 YSYEKL. CDR3 length equals 17 residues. CDR3 protein: CASSHLGRTKGDTEAFF. CDR3 sequence (DNA): TGCGCCAGCAGCCACCTCGGGCGGACAAAAGGAGACACTGAAGCTTTCTTT.

DNA for the CDR3: TGCGCCAGCAGAAATTTCGTCCGGGGCCTCAATCAGCCCCAGCATTTT. This gives the protein CASRNFVRGLNQPQHF. This sequence joins TRBV4-1 and TRBJ1-5; possible D gene TRBD1, 5 bases. The CDR3 is 16 amino acids. Germline CDR1 is MGHRA and CDR2 is YSYEKL. V lost 6 bases, J lost 3 bases, and 18 bases lay in between.

This chain links TRBV4-1 with TRBJ2-3, with 7 bases fitting TRBD2. Germline CDR1 is MGHRA and CDR2 is YSYEKL. Germline trimming cut 4 bases from V and 0 bases from J; bases unmatched to any gene: 7. The CDR3 is made up of 16 amino acids. The CDR3 DNA reads as TGCGCCAGCAGCCGTTTAGCGGGCACTAGCACAGATACGCAGTATTTT. Its translation: CASSRLAGTSTDTQYF.

Comment on this clone: At the DNA level, this CDR3 is encoded by other sequences in the same sample as well. V is TRBV28 and J is TRBJ2-6, with no clear D. Trimming removed 4 bases from V and 0 bases from J, with 4 bases in between. Germline CDR1 is MDHEN and CDR2 is SYDVKM. The CDR3 length is 14 residues. DNA of the CDR3: TGTGCCAGCAGTTCGGGCTCTGGGGCCAACGTCCTGACTTTC. Amino acid sequence: CASSSGSGANVLTF.

V is TRBV5-1 and J is TRBJ2-1, with unresolved D. V was trimmed by 0 bases and J by 9 bases, leaving 13 bases between them. Germline loops: CDR1 SGHRS, CDR2 YFSETQ. CDR3 length equals 14 residues. The CDR3 is CASSLAQSVGEQFF. In DNA, the CDR3 is TGCGCCAGCAGCTTGGCCCAATCGGTCGGTGAGCAGTTCTTC.

J is TRBJ2-5 and V is TRBV6-7; TRBD2 matches at 13 bases. TRBV6-7 has ORF status, its function being uncertain. J lost 4 bases, V lost 2 bases, and 4 bases had no gene match. This CDR3 is built from 16 residues. CDR3 nucleotide sequence: TGTGCCAGCAGTTACACCCGGACTAGCGGGAGAGAGACCCAGTACTTC. Amino acids: CASSYTRTSGRETQYF.

The chain combines TRBV28 with TRBJ1-1, with 7 bases that match TRBD1. Germline V gene sequence: CDR1 MDHEN, CDR2 SYDVKM. Losses at the gene ends were 3 bases for V and 11 bases for J; bases not matched to a gene: 9. This CDR3 contains 13 residues. The CDR3 protein is CASSFQGGAGAFF. The CDR3 DNA is TGTGCCAGCAGTTTTCAGGGGGGAGCGGGTGCTTTCTTT.

The rearrangement links TRBV6-5 to TRBJ2-7, with 7 bases that match TRBD1. This CDR3 is 13 amino acids long. Germline lookup yields CDR1 MNHEY and CDR2 SVGAGI. V was pared by 5 bases and J by 4 bases, with 5 bases of the junction left unmatched. The CDR3 DNA reads TGTGCCAGCAGTATCCGGACAGGATACGAGCAGTACTTC. Residues: CASSIRTGYEQYF.

This chain links TRBV7-8 with TRBJ2-7; D not certain. The germline V gene has CDR1 SGHVS and CDR2 FQNEAQ. The CDR3 totals 12 residues. The V and J ends lost 5 bases and 1 base respectively, with 6 bases between them. The CDR3 bases are TGTGCCAGCAGCCACAGTTCCTACGAGCAGTACTTC. Its protein product is CASSHSSYEQYF.

The rearrangement links TRBV5-1 to TRBJ1-1; possible D gene TRBD1, 6 bases. CDR1 and CDR2 (germline): SGHRS, YFSETQ. This CDR3 spans 14 amino acids. V lost 0 bases to trimming and J lost 5 bases, with 11 bases between them. CDR3 amino acids: CASSLAGEETEAFF. The CDR3, as DNA: TGCGCCAGCAGCTTGGCAGGGGAGGAAACTGAAGCTTTCTTT.

The V and J genes are TRBV15 and TRBJ2-3, with D possibly TRBD2 on 6 matching bases. CDR3 size: 15 residues. In germline, CDR1 is LNHNV, CDR2 YYDKDF (reference sequence). Trimming took 6 bases from V and 11 from J, leaving 24 bases between them. Here the CDR3 DNA reads TGTGCCACCAGTAACCGCCGGGACGGCAGGAGGGAGCAGTATTTT. Translation gives CATSNRRDGRREQYF.

The chain has TRBV9 and TRBJ2-7; 10 positions agree with TRBD2. The CDR3 extends over 16 amino acids. Looked up from germline, CDR1 is SGDLS and CDR2 is YYNGEE. The V segment lost 0 bases and the J segment 2 bases; nucleotides outside the gene matches: 5. In DNA form, the CDR3 reads TGTGCCAGCAGCGTAGCCCCCCTAGCGGGAGCCTACGAGCAGTACTTC. Its protein product is CASSVAPLAGAYEQYF.